This T cell receptor (beta chain) was observed in a study of blood T cell repertoires in COVID-19. Looking at the study overall: Acute-phase and convalescent COVID-19 samples originated in the United States, Italy and Spain.

CDR1 and CDR2 from the germline V gene are SGHTA and FQGNSA. The CDR3 covers 15 residues. Deletions cut 4 bases from V and 8 bases from J, with 20 bases between. Sequenced by immunoSEQ multiplex PCR; TCRdb stores in-frame clones only, minus some. Of around 270,000 clones listed, about 87% are singletons. The TCR sequence derives from a man aged 60-69 years who had recovered from COVID-19. This chain links TRBV7-2 with TRBJ1-2, with D hard to call. The sample was peripheral blood. The CDR3 protein is CASSSSLGSRLGYTF. DNA for the CDR3: TGTGCCAGCAGCTCATCCCTGGGGAGCCGGCTCGGCTACACCTTC.